A single sample is the source of the 20 T cell receptor beta chains below, sequenced in a study of HIV-infected children after antiretroviral therapy interruption. The treatment was: PENTA 11 planned treatment interruption arm or continuous ART arm. RNA-based 3' RACE libraries used unique molecular identifiers. TCRdb reprocessed the 3' RACE reads via MiXCR and lists one record per CDR3 protein. This sample yields tens of thousands of distinct CDR3 sequences, of which around 4.1% are seen a single time; 0.6% to 0.85% belongs to the top ten. The starting material was CD45RA+ CD4+ T cells from PBMCs, pooled from several time points, obtained from a donor given antiretroviral therapy, either interrupted or continuous. Specified subset: naive CD4+ CD45RA+ CD45RO- T cells. All receptors derive from a pool of human donors with HIV.

This clonotype was recorded many times. This chain connects TRBV5-1 to TRBJ2-2; D unresolved. CDR1 and CDR2 from the germline V gene are SGHRS and YFSETQ. With 0 bases removed from V and 1 base from J, the gap between germline ends came to 7 bases. This CDR3 has 15 amino acids. CDR3 nucleotide sequence: TGCGCCAGCAGCTTGGCCTCAGGGAACACCGGGGAGCTGTTTTTT. Residues: CASSLASGNTGELFF.

This clonotype was detected ten times or more. The V and J genes are TRBV20-1 and TRBJ2-1; possibly TRBD1 for D (6 bases). Germline assignment: CDR1 DFQATT and CDR2 SNEGSKA (reference sequence). V gave up 0 bases and J gave up 4 bases, with 16 bases separating them. The CDR3 spans 16 residues. CDR3 protein: CSARERGRGPYNEQFF. For the CDR3, the DNA is TGCAGTGCTAGAGAAAGGGGCAGGGGCCCTTACAATGAGCAGTTCTTC.

This clonotype appeared many times. The chain recombines TRBV6-6 with TRBJ2-7, with D perhaps TRBD1 or TRBD2 (5 bases each). CDR1 MNHNY and CDR2 SVGAGI come from the germline V gene (reference sequence). Trimming removed 6 bases from V and 0 bases from J, with 15 bases in between. The CDR3 is 15 residues long. CDR3: CASSVGRTSSYEQYF. DNA for the CDR3: TGTGCCAGCAGCGTGGGACGGACGAGCTCCTACGAGCAGTACTTC.

In DNA form, the CDR3 reads TGTGCCTGGACTCCCGGGACAGGGTTACATCAGCCCCAGCATTTT. Its protein is CAWTPGTGLHQPQHF. The chain recombines TRBV30 with TRBJ1-5; 9 nucleotides agree with TRBD1. Germline-derived CDR1 and CDR2 are GTSNPN and SVGIG (reference sequence). V shed 4 bases, J shed 5 bases, and the junction held 9 bases outside the gene matches. This CDR3 is 15 amino acids long.

This clonotype was picked up many times. V gene TRBV2 combines with J gene TRBJ1-5; 8 bases map to TRBD1. The CDR3 consists of 14 residues. The germline gives CDR1 SNHLY, CDR2 FYNNEI. Trimming cost V 7 bases and J 6 bases; bases outside gene matches: 8. DNA for the CDR3: TGTGCCAGCACTCTCTCGGACAGGGTTCAGCCCCAGCATTTT. This codes for CASTLSDRVQPQHF.

Many counts were recorded for this clonotype. This rearrangement joins TRBV5-4 to TRBJ1-1, with no clear D. Germline CDR1 and CDR2: SGHNT and YYREEE (reference sequence). CDR3 length: 11 amino acids. Deletions cut 2 bases from V and 6 bases from J, with 5 bases between. CDR3 residues: CASSFHSEAFF. CDR3 sequence (DNA): TGTGCCAGCAGCTTTCACTCTGAAGCTTTCTTT.

This clonotype showed up many times. The chain joins TRBV28 to TRBJ1-5, with 7 positions matching TRBD1. The CDR3 covers 14 residues. Germline CDR1 reads MDHEN; CDR2 reads SYDVKM. The V and J ends lost 5 bases and 5 bases, in that order; junction bases with no gene match: 6. As DNA, the CDR3 is TGTGCCAGCAGTCTCACAGGGGATGATCAGCCCCAGCATTTT. Amino acids: CASSLTGDDQPQHF.

The table lists this clonotype with many counts. This sequence joins TRBV20-1 and TRBJ2-3; 9 nucleotides align to TRBD1. V gave up 3 bases and J gave up 3 bases; unmatched junction bases: 1. Germline CDR1 DFQATT, CDR2 SNEGSKA (reference sequence). The CDR3 totals 13 residues. CDR3 sequence (DNA): TGCAGTGCTAGCGACAGGGGGACAGATACGCAGTATTTT. Encoded protein: CSASDRGTDTQYF.

This clonotype was observed at least ten times. The chain uses TRBV15 and TRBJ2-2; 9 bases align to TRBD1. Unmatched junction bases numbered 8, after V lost 5 bases and J lost 7 bases. This CDR3 has 15 amino acids. The germline V gene has CDR1 LNHNV and CDR2 YYDKDF (reference sequence). DNA for the CDR3: TGTGCCACCAGCGATAAACAGGGGGCAAACGGGGAGCTGTTTTTT. Translated: CATSDKQGANGELFF.

This clonotype came up many times. The rearrangement uses TRBV5-6 and TRBJ2-6, with no clear D. V gave up 1 base and J gave up 3 bases, with 14 bases separating them. The germline CDR1 and CDR2 sequences are SGHDT and YYEEEE. The CDR3 runs to 17 residues. Written as DNA, the CDR3 is TGTGCCAGCAGCTTGACCCTGACTGGGCGTGGGGCCAACGTCCTGACTTTC. Encoded protein: CASSLTLTGRGANVLTF.

This clonotype was counted a few times. V and J are TRBV20-1 and TRBJ2-1, with D possibly TRBD2 on 7 matching bases. There are 14 residues in the CDR3. Germline lookup yields CDR1 DFQATT and CDR2 SNEGSKA (reference sequence). V dropped 3 bases and J dropped 6 bases, with 15 bases sitting between them. CDR3 in amino acids: CSASNVGGVNEQFF. In DNA form, the CDR3 reads TGCAGTGCTAGCAATGTAGGGGGGGTCAATGAGCAGTTCTTC.

The chain has TRBV7-2 and TRBJ2-1; 8 bases fit TRBD1. The CDR3 runs 16 residues. Germline values: CDR1 SGHTA, CDR2 FQGNSA. V was clipped by 4 bases and J by 5 bases; unmatched bases: 10. The chain's CDR3 is CASSSTRTGPHNEQFF. CDR3 sequence (DNA): TGTGCCAGCAGCTCCACTAGGACAGGGCCCCACAATGAGCAGTTCTTC.

This clonotype was seen many times. The chain carries TRBV12-3 or TRBV12-4 and TRBJ2-3; 8 nucleotides align to TRBD2. Germline trimming cut 5 bases from V and 1 base from J; bases unmatched to any gene: 8. The CDR3 spans 16 residues. The CDR3 protein is CASSRAGSGGTDTQYF. CDR3 nucleotides: TGTGCCAGCAGTCGTGCTGGTAGCGGGGGCACAGATACGCAGTATTTT.

Points on this clonotype: A clone one base away is much larger, so this may be a read error. The genes are TRBV6-7 and TRBJ2-7, with D possibly matching TRBD2 (6 bases). TRBV6-7 is recorded as an ORF, its role being uncertain. This CDR3 has 14 residues. The ends were cut back, 4 bases at V and 2 bases at J, with 12 bases in the middle. The CDR3, as DNA: TGTGCCAGCAGTTCCGGGAGAGACCCCTACGAGCAGTACTTC. Amino acids: CASSSGRDPYEQYF.

This clonotype was seen a handful of times. The rearrangement links TRBV19 to TRBJ2-2; D may be TRBD2 (6 bases). Germline assignment: CDR1 LNHDA and CDR2 SQIVND (reference sequence). The CDR3 loop spans 12 amino acids. V was clipped by 4 bases and J by 6 bases, with 6 bases between them. Here the CDR3 reads CASSSGAGELFF. The CDR3 DNA reads TGTGCCAGTAGTAGCGGGGCCGGGGAGCTGTTTTTT.

This clonotype was seen only a few times. This rearrangement joins TRBV6-2 or TRBV6-3 to TRBJ2-7; 9 nucleotides line up with TRBD2. The junction had 14 bases not matched to a gene; V was cut back by 6 bases and J by 2 bases. CDR3 size: 17 residues. The germline V gene has CDR1 MNHEY and CDR2 SVGEGT. The CDR3 nucleotides are TGTGCCAGCAGCCACCCCGGACTAAGCGGGGGGACCTACGAGCAGTACTTC. Encoded protein: CASSHPGLSGGTYEQYF.

This clonotype was seen ten or more times. The chain links TRBV2 to TRBJ2-2; no definite D call. V dropped 6 bases and J dropped 8 bases, with 13 bases sitting between them. The germline gives CDR1 SNHLY, CDR2 FYNNEI. CDR3 length equals 13 residues. CDR3 nucleotide sequence: TGTGCCAGCAGCCCGAACTATAAGGGGGAGCTGTTTTTT. As protein: CASSPNYKGELFF.

There are many counts of this clonotype. V usage is TRBV5-4 and J usage is TRBJ1-1; no reliable D call. The CDR3 is 15 amino acids. Germline V lookup: CDR1 SGHNT, CDR2 YYREEE (reference sequence). The V end lost 0 bases, the J end lost 0 bases, and 9 bases lay between the germline ends. Here the CDR3 reads CASSLDSRVNTEAFF. The DNA of the CDR3 is TGTGCCAGCAGCTTGGACAGTCGAGTGAACACTGAAGCTTTCTTT. Complete variable domain (other parts from reference TRBV5-4 and TRBJ1-1): ETGVTQSPTHLIKTRGQQVTLRCSSQSGHNTVSWYQQALGQGPQFIFQYYREEENGRGNFPPRFSGLQFPNYSSELNVNALELDDSALYLCASSLDSRVNTEAFFGQGTRLTVV.

This rearrangement joins TRBV25-1 to TRBJ2-7; D is tentatively TRBD1 or TRBD2 (5 bases each). Deletions cut 2 bases from V and 2 bases from J, with 16 bases between. CDR3 length equals 16 residues. Germline CDR1 reads MGHDK; CDR2 reads SYGVNS. CDR3 nucleotides: TGTGCCAGCAGTGAAACCGGGGCTCAGGGTGCCTACGAGCAGTACTTC. Amino acid sequence: CASSETGAQGAYEQYF.

This clonotype was seen more than once but under ten times. V and J are TRBV11-1 and TRBJ1-1; D remains unclear. This CDR3 comprises 14 residues. V gave up 2 bases and J gave up 1 base, with 8 bases separating them. Germline CDR1 SGHAT, CDR2 FQDESV (reference sequence). CDR3 coding DNA: TGTGCCAGCAGCTTATACAGCCAGAACACTGAAGCTTTCTTT. It translates to CASSLYSQNTEAFF.